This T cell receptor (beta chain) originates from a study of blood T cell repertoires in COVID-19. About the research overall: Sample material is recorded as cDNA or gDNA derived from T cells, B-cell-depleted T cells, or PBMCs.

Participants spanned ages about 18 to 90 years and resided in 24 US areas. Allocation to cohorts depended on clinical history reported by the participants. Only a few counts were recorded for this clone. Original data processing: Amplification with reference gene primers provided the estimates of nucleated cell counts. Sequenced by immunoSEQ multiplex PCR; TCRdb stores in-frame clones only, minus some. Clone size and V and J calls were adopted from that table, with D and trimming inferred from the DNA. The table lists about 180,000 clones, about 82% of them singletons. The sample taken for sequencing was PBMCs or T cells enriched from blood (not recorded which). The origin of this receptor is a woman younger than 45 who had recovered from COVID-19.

The CDR3 loop is CASSQSWGGTGELFF. The CDR3 DNA reads as TGTGCCAGCAGCCAATCGTGGGGGGGCACCGGGGAGCTGTTTTTT. The V and J genes are TRBV3-1 (or the pseudogene TRBV3-2) and TRBJ2-2, with 7 bases identical to TRBD2. Per the germline V gene, CDR1 is LGHDT and CDR2 is YNNKEL (reference sequence). Trimming at V came to 2 bases and at J to 4 bases, leaving 4 bases not matched to a gene. The CDR3 loop spans 15 amino acids.